The clone carrying this TCR beta chain was detected only a few times. TCRdb called the reads again in MiXCR, with one record for every CDR3 protein. The table includes around 530,000 distinct CDR3 sequences, about 26% detected once. CDR1 is SEHNR, CDR2 FQNEAQ, per germline (reference sequence). V was clipped by 0 bases and J by 5 bases, with 8 bases between them. The CDR3 consists of 14 residues. The sample comes from a study of T cell repertoires in cytomegalovirus infection. The chain uses TRBV7-9 and TRBJ1-5; no clear D gene. This receptor was identified in a human donor in good health (CMV status not recorded). Some clones in this sample may be carry-over from other donors' samples. Sequencing used PBMCs. CDR3 protein: CASSLANYHQPQHF. CDR3 coding DNA: TGTGCCAGCAGCTTAGCGAACTACCATCAGCCCCAGCATTTT.